One sample yielded the 25 T cell receptor beta chains listed below, sequenced in a study of T cell responses to AZD1222 COVID-19 vaccine. The assay was immunoSEQ multiplex PCR, and TCRdb's table has in-frame clones only and misses some. The table records about 96,000 clones, about nine tenths of them present only once. The input for sequencing was peripheral blood, taken on day 0 of AZD1222 vaccination. All receptors derive from an adult in good health.

This clone was seen a single time. At one of its ends the junction is not consistent with the germline gene, which may arise from a read error. This chain joins TRBV7-7 and TRBJ2-2, with 14 positions matching TRBD2. The CDR3 sequence is 16 residues long. Germline CDR1 is SSHAT and CDR2 is FNYEAQ (reference sequence). CDR3 protein: CASSPRTSGRPGELFF. DNA for the CDR3: TGTGCTAGCAGCCCCCGGACTAGCGGGAGGCCTGGGGAGCTGTTTTTT.

This chain joins TRBV28 and TRBJ2-2, with D hard to call. Between the trimmed V and J ends, which lost 10 bases and 4 bases, there was a span of 4 bases. This CDR3 spans 10 amino acids. Germline V gives CDR1 MDHEN, CDR2 SYDVKM. In nucleotides, the CDR3 is TGTGCCACCAGCACCGGGGAGCTGTTTTTT. It translates to CATSTGELFF.

This clone occurred once. V gene TRBV30 combines with J gene TRBJ2-7, with D unclear. Trimming removed 2 bases from V and 2 bases from J, with 10 bases in between. The length of the CDR3 is 13 residues. The germline CDR1 and CDR2 sequences are GTSNPN and SVGIG (reference sequence). The CDR3 region has the DNA TGTGCCTGGAGTTCTGGCCGAACCTACGAGCAGTACTTC. It is translated as CAWSSGRTYEQYF.

The chain is built from TRBV28 and TRBJ2-7; TRBD1 is a possible D gene (7 bases). V was trimmed by 2 bases and J by 0 bases, leaving 14 bases between them. The germline V gene encodes CDR1 MDHEN and CDR2 SYDVKM. CDR3 length equals 16 residues. The CDR3 nucleotides are TGTGCCAGCAGTTTAACCCGGGGGACAGTCTCCTACGAGCAGTACTTC. Amino acid sequence: CASSLTRGTVSYEQYF.

This chain uses TRBV4-1 with TRBJ2-3; D ambiguous. The V end was cut by 0 bases, the J end by 2 bases, with 6 bases between. CDR1 MGHRA and CDR2 YSYEKL come from the germline V gene. The CDR3 loop spans 14 amino acids. CDR3 sequence: CASSQDHLTDTQYF. In nucleotides, the CDR3 is TGCGCCAGCAGCCAAGATCACCTCACAGATACGCAGTATTTT.

This chain connects TRBV4-3 to TRBJ2-5; D may correspond to TRBD1 or TRBD2 (6 bases each). Germline V lookup: CDR1 LGHNA, CDR2 YSLEER. CDR3 length: 15 amino acids. The V and J ends lost 1 base and 5 bases respectively, with 14 bases between them. This CDR3 reads CASSQVPLGGETQYF. The CDR3 bases are TGCGCCAGCAGCCAAGTCCCCCTAGGGGGGGAGACCCAGTACTTC.

V is TRBV19 and J is TRBJ1-2; 9 nucleotides align to TRBD1. With V trimmed by 3 bases and J by 7 bases, 12 bases remained unmatched. Germline V CDR1 and CDR2: LNHDA, SQIVND (reference sequence). CDR3 length: 16 residues. The CDR3, as DNA: TGTGCCAGTAGTATCGGATACAACAGGGGGCTTGGTGGCTACACCTTC. It is translated as CASSIGYNRGLGGYTF.

This rearrangement joins TRBV6-5 to TRBJ2-5; D may be TRBD1 or TRBD2 (5 bases each). V gave up 6 bases and J gave up 9 bases, with 23 bases separating them. Germline V gene data show CDR1 as MNHEY and CDR2 as SVGAGI. CDR3 length: 15 amino acids. CDR3 nucleotides: TGTGCCAGCAGGGATTCCGGGGCTACCCGCAGGGCCCAGTACTTC. Translating gives CASRDSGATRRAQYF.

In this sample, this clone turned up once. The V gene is TRBV28, the J gene TRBJ2-3; TRBD2 aligns across 10 bases. J was trimmed by 3 bases and V by 1 base; bases with no gene match: 7. The germline CDR1 and CDR2 sequences are MDHEN and SYDVKM. The CDR3 is made up of 17 amino acids. The CDR3 loop is CASSLYASGSSTDTQYF. The CDR3 DNA is TGTGCCAGCAGTTTATATGCTAGCGGGAGTTCAACAGATACGCAGTATTTT.

The chain is built from TRBV28 and TRBJ1-4; perhaps TRBD1 as D (6 bases). Trimming left V 3 bases short and J 10 bases short, with 12 bases between. Per germline, CDR1 MDHEN and CDR2 SYDVKM. The CDR3 has 13 residues. The CDR3 sequence: CASSLGTPSKLFF. Here the CDR3 DNA reads TGTGCCAGCAGTTTGGGGACACCGTCAAAACTGTTTTTT. The entire variable domain, with the rest obtained from reference TRBV28 and TRBJ1-4, is as follows: DVKVTQSSRYLVKRTGEKVFLECVQDMDHENMFWYRQDPGLGLRLIYFSYDVKMKEKGDIPEGYSVSREKKERFSLILESASTNQTSMYLCASSLGTPSKLFFGSGTQLSVL.

The chain has TRBV7-9 and TRBJ2-7, with no clear D. Germline CDR1 is SEHNR and CDR2 is FQNEAQ (reference sequence). The CDR3 contains 13 residues. With 5 bases removed from V and 6 bases from J, the gap between germline ends came to 14 bases. CDR3 nucleotide sequence: TGTGCCAGCAGCCACATGTCCGTCCCCGAGCAGTACTTC. Amino acids: CASSHMSVPEQYF.

The chain is built from TRBV19 and TRBJ1-5; tentative D call: TRBD1 (6 bases). This CDR3 region has 16 residues. V lost 5 bases to trimming and J lost 7 bases, with 21 bases between them. Germline loops: CDR1 LNHDA, CDR2 SQIVND (reference sequence). The DNA for the CDR3 is TGTGCCAGTAGTGTCAGGGGAGAAGGGGACGGACAGCCCCAGCATTTT. Its protein product is CASSVRGEGDGQPQHF.

CDR3 sequence reads: CASSLQGAGNQPQHF. CDR3 DNA sequence: TGTGCCAGCAGCTTACAGGGGGCTGGCAATCAGCCCCAGCATTTT. This chain joins TRBV7-2 and TRBJ1-5; 8 bases map to TRBD1. With 2 bases clipped from V and 2 bases from J, the junction kept 2 bases outside the gene matches. Germline-derived CDR1 and CDR2 are SGHTA and FQGNSA. The CDR3 spans 15 residues. The whole variable domain, remainder taken from reference TRBV7-2 and TRBJ1-5, is GAGVSQSPSNKVTEKGKDVELRCDPISGHTALYWYRQSLGQGLEFLIYFQGNSAPDKSGLPSDRFSAERTGGSVSTLTIQRTQQEDSAVYLCASSLQGAGNQPQHFGDGTRLSIL.

The chain is built from TRBV7-9 and TRBJ2-1; a possible D gene is TRBD2 (6 bases). The V gene lost 1 base and the J gene lost 0 bases, with 10 bases spanning the gap. CDR3 length equals 16 residues. Germline V gives CDR1 SEHNR, CDR2 FQNEAQ (reference sequence). DNA for the CDR3: TGTGCCAGCAGCTTAGTCGGGAGCCACTCCTACAATGAGCAGTTCTTC. The encoded protein is CASSLVGSHSYNEQFF.

The chain couples TRBV27 to TRBJ1-5; 7 positions match TRBD1. Losses at the gene ends were 5 bases for V and 0 bases for J; bases not matched to a gene: 4. The CDR3 is 15 residues long. Germline values: CDR1 MNHEY, CDR2 SMNVEV (reference sequence). The CDR3 DNA is TGTGCCAGCAGTGGGGGGGACAGTAGCAATCAGCCCCAGCATTTT. This gives the protein CASSGGDSSNQPQHF.

V is TRBV9 and J is TRBJ2-3; D is possibly TRBD2 (6 bases). Germline V gene data show CDR1 as SGDLS and CDR2 as YYNGEE. This CDR3 region has 13 residues. Trimming removed 5 bases at V and 3 bases at J, with 10 bases between. In DNA form, the CDR3 reads TGTGCCAGCAGGGCGAGCGGGACAGATACGCAGTATTTT. This translates into CASRASGTDTQYF.

The chain uses TRBV5-4 and TRBJ2-3, with a possible D match to TRBD2 (6 bases). This CDR3 is 14 amino acids long. Germline-derived CDR1 and CDR2 are SGHNT and YYREEE (reference sequence). Trimming shortened V by 0 bases and J by 2 bases, and 7 bases separated the two germline ends. The CDR3 spells CASSLGRATDTQYF. CDR3 nucleotide sequence: TGTGCCAGCAGCTTGGGGAGGGCCACAGATACGCAGTATTTT.

The J gene is TRBJ1-4, the V gene TRBV13, with D possibly TRBD1 on 6 matching bases. Germline CDR1 reads PRHDT; CDR2 reads FYEKMQ (reference sequence). The CDR3 is 15 amino acids. Trimming left V 0 bases short and J 8 bases short, with 13 bases between. CDR3 loop: CASSLGGGRGEKLFF. The CDR3, as DNA: TGTGCCAGCAGCTTAGGCGGCGGAAGGGGGGAAAAACTGTTTTTT.

This chain joins TRBV5-4 and TRBJ2-5; TRBD1 is a possible D gene (5 bases). CDR3 length equals 14 residues. Trimming stripped 6 bases from V and 0 bases from J, with 12 bases between. Germline V gives CDR1 SGHNT, CDR2 YYREEE (reference sequence). The CDR3 DNA reads as TGTGCCAGCACCACAGGCGTCAACCAAGAGACCCAGTACTTC. Protein: CASTTGVNQETQYF.

J is TRBJ2-1 and V is TRBV2, with TRBD2 matching over 13 bases. Germline lookup yields CDR1 SNHLY and CDR2 FYNNEI. The CDR3 is 16 residues long. The trim removed 4 bases at V and 6 bases at J, leaving 6 bases unmatched. Here the CDR3 DNA reads TGTGCCAGCAGTGGAAGACTAGCGGGAGGATTCAATGAGCAGTTCTTC. It specifies CASSGRLAGGFNEQFF.

V gene TRBV7-9 combines with J gene TRBJ2-2, with TRBD1 matching 10 bases. The trim removed 5 bases at V and 2 bases at J, leaving 5 bases unmatched. Germline CDR1 is SEHNR and CDR2 is FQNEAQ (reference sequence). The CDR3 contains 16 residues. The CDR3 nucleotides read TGTGCCAGCAGCATCGGGACAGGGGAAAACACCGGGGAGCTGTTTTTT. Encoded protein: CASSIGTGENTGELFF.

This clone was found once. This rearrangement joins TRBV6-5 to TRBJ1-5; 10 bases fit TRBD1. The V gene end was trimmed by 6 bases and the J gene end by 6 bases; junction bases not matched to a gene: 8. Germline CDR1 reads MNHEY; CDR2 reads SVGAGI. This CDR3 is built from 15 residues. CDR3 region: CASSRQGALSQPQHF. The CDR3 bases are TGTGCCAGCAGCCGACAGGGGGCGTTGAGTCAGCCCCAGCATTTT.

A single count supports this clone. The chain employs TRBV14 and TRBJ1-2, with a possible D match to TRBD1 (6 bases). In germline, CDR1 is SGHDN, CDR2 FVKESK. Trimming shortened V by 0 bases and J by 3 bases, and 11 bases separated the two germline ends. The CDR3 contains 15 residues. CDR3 coding DNA: TGTGCCAGCAGCCAAGATCCCCGGACAGACTATGGCTACACCTTC. This codes for CASSQDPRTDYGYTF.

This chain uses TRBV18 with TRBJ2-1, with a tentative D call TRBD1 (6 bases). Trimming removed 1 base from V and 0 bases from J, with 22 bases in between. Germline V gene lookup returns CDR1 KGHSH and CDR2 LQKENI. This CDR3 is 20 amino acids long. The CDR3 DNA is TGTGCCAGCTCACCACGCGGACAGCGAAGGCCTGCAGGCTCCTACAATGAGCAGTTCTTC. Its translation: CASSPRGQRRPAGSYNEQFF.

This clone was seen a single time. The chain links TRBV2 to TRBJ1-1; tentative D call: TRBD1 (6 bases). Trimming left V 6 bases short and J 5 bases short, with 19 bases between. The CDR3 consists of 15 residues. CDR1 SNHLY and CDR2 FYNNEI come from the germline V gene. The CDR3 DNA follows: TGTGCCAGCAGCCGAAGGGGCGGGGGCGAGACTGAAGCTTTCTTT. Its translation is CASSRRGGGETEAFF.